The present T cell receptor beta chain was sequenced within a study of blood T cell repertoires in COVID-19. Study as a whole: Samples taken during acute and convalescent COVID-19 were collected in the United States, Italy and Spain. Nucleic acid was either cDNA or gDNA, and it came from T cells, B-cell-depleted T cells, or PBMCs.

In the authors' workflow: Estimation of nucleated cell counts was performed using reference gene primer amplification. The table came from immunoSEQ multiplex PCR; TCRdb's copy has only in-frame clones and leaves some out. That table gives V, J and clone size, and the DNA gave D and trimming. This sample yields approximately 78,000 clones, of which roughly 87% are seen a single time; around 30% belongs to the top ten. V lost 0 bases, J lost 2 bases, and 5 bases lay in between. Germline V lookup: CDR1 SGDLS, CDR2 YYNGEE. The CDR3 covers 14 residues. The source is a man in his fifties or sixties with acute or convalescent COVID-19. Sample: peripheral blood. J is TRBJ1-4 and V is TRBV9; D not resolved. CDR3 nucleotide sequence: TGTGCCAGCAGCGTAGCCGGGACTAATGAAAAACTGTTTTTT. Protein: CASSVAGTNEKLFF.